The 22 T cell receptor beta chains listed next were all sequenced from one sample in a study of CD4+ T cells in melanoma. This table comes from immunoSEQ multiplex PCR, and its TCRdb copy is limited to in-frame clones, with some not included. The sample holds 50,000 or so clones, 89% seen once. Sample: peripheral blood. Source of these receptors: a human donor with melanoma.

To note about this clone: A much larger clone lies one base from this, so it may be a read error. The V and J genes are TRBV9 and TRBJ1-5, with D unclear. The CDR3 has 17 amino acids. The germline V gene has CDR1 SGDLS and CDR2 YYNGEE. V was trimmed by 4 bases and J by 9 bases, leaving 26 bases between them. CDR3 bases: TGTGCCAGCAGCCCCCCGTCCCCAGACAAGATAAGTCGGCCCCAGCATTTT. Translation gives CASSPPSPDKISRPQHF.

This clone has only a few counts. The CDR3 nucleotides are TGCAGTGCTTGGGGCAACAATGAGCAGTTCTTC. Translating gives CSAWGNNEQFF. This chain links TRBV20-1 with TRBJ2-1, with D possibly TRBD1 on 5 matching bases. The germline gives CDR1 DFQATT, CDR2 SNEGSKA (reference sequence). This CDR3 is 11 amino acids long. V was clipped by 5 bases and J by 5 bases, with 7 bases between them.

The gene calls are TRBV6-5 and TRBJ1-2; the D gene is possibly TRBD1 (6 bases). The V and J ends lost 6 bases and 4 bases respectively, with 12 bases between them. Per germline, CDR1 MNHEY and CDR2 SVGAGI. The CDR3 spans 13 residues. The CDR3 sequence: CASRKTGSYGYTF. CDR3 DNA sequence: TGTGCCAGCAGAAAGACAGGAAGCTATGGCTACACCTTC.

CDR3 coding DNA: TGTGCCAGCACCCTGCTCCTGGACGCAAAGACCTACGAGCAGTACTTC. It codes for CASTLLLDAKTYEQYF. J is TRBJ2-7 and V is TRBV7-2, with unresolved D. Germline values: CDR1 SGHTA, CDR2 FQGNSA. The CDR3 sequence is 16 residues long. The germline V and J ends were trimmed by 7 bases and 2 bases, with 21 bases remaining between them.

The chain employs TRBV5-6 and TRBJ1-5; TRBD1 agrees at 7 bases. Germline V gives CDR1 SGHDT, CDR2 YYEEEE. CDR3 length: 15 residues. V trimming: 4 bases; J trimming: 9 bases; junction bases outside the gene matches: 13. CDR3 region: CASSVQGGRGAPQHF. In nucleotides, the CDR3 is TGTGCCAGCAGCGTCCAGGGGGGGCGGGGTGCGCCCCAGCATTTT.

The chain joins TRBV6-6 to TRBJ2-2; possible D gene TRBD1, 6 bases. The V gene's germline CDR1 is MNHNY and CDR2 SVGAGI (reference sequence). Trimming stripped 5 bases from V and 3 bases from J, with 13 bases between. The length of the CDR3 is 15 residues. The CDR3 region has the DNA TGTGCCAGCAGTAGGAGACAGGTTTACACCGGGGAGCTGTTTTTT. It translates to CASSRRQVYTGELFF.

The rearrangement links TRBV25-1 to TRBJ1-1; D unresolved. The CDR3 length is 14 residues. The V gene's germline CDR1 is MGHDK and CDR2 SYGVNS. The V end lost 5 bases, the J end lost 4 bases, and 14 bases lay between the germline ends. CDR3 residues: CASSTGTKGTEAFF. In nucleotides, the CDR3 is TGTGCCAGCAGTACGGGCACGAAGGGCACTGAAGCTTTCTTT.

The chain uses TRBV6-6 and TRBJ2-3, with 8 bases fitting TRBD2. Germline CDR1 MNHNY, CDR2 SVGAGI (reference sequence). This CDR3 is built from 15 residues. J was trimmed by 3 bases and V by 2 bases; bases with no gene match: 4. This chain's CDR3 is CASSYSGGITDTQYF. The CDR3 region has the DNA TGTGCCAGCAGTTACAGCGGGGGTATTACAGATACGCAGTATTTT.

The CDR3 protein is CASSLEAGGNYEQYF. CDR3 nucleotides: TGTGCCAGCAGCTTAGAGGCAGGAGGGAACTACGAGCAGTACTTC. This chain links TRBV7-9 with TRBJ2-7, with a weak D call TRBD2 (6 bases). CDR3 length equals 15 residues. V lost 1 base and J 3 bases, leaving 13 bases between the germline ends. Germline V gene sequence: CDR1 SEHNR, CDR2 FQNEAQ (reference sequence).

This clone came up once. The chain recombines TRBV18 with TRBJ2-7, with 10 bases identical to TRBD1. The trim removed 0 bases at V and 1 base at J, leaving 3 bases unmatched. The CDR3 is 16 residues long. Germline CDR1 is KGHSH and CDR2 is LQKENI. This CDR3 is CASSPPGTGVSYEQYF. CDR3 sequence (DNA): TGTGCCAGCTCACCACCGGGGACAGGGGTTTCCTACGAGCAGTACTTC.

The J gene is TRBJ2-2, the V gene TRBV29-1; D ambiguous. Trimming took off 4 bases at V and 2 bases at J, with 11 bases between the two ends. This CDR3 contains 14 residues. The V gene's germline CDR1 is SQVTM and CDR2 ANQGSEA. In DNA form, the CDR3 reads TGCAGCGTTGCGTTGCCCCTAAACACCGGGGAGCTGTTTTTT. Translated: CSVALPLNTGELFF.

The rearrangement uses TRBV28 and TRBJ2-7, with 10 bases identical to TRBD1. Unmatched junction bases numbered 6, after V lost 10 bases and J lost 0 bases. The CDR3 covers 14 residues. CDR1 is MDHEN, CDR2 SYDVKM, per germline. The DNA for the CDR3 is TGTGCCACCTTGGACAGGGGGTCCTCCTACGAGCAGTACTTC. This sequence encodes CATLDRGSSYEQYF.

V is TRBV29-1 and J is TRBJ1-1; D is unresolved. Germline V CDR1 and CDR2: SQVTM, ANQGSEA. This CDR3 has 16 residues. V dropped 4 bases and J dropped 0 bases, with 18 bases sitting between them. In DNA, the CDR3 is TGCAGCGTTGTTTTCAGGCCGAAAACAATGAACACTGAAGCTTTCTTT. This sequence encodes CSVVFRPKTMNTEAFF.

Comments on this clone: Germline is not matched at one junction end, which may reflect a read error. Within the sample, other DNA sequences also encode this same CDR3. This chain links TRBV4-1 with TRBJ1-1; 7 nucleotides align to TRBD1. This CDR3 has 15 residues. From germline, CDR1 is MGHRA and CDR2 YSYEKL. CDR3 coding DNA: TGTGCCAGCAGCCAAAACCACGGACAGGACACTGAAGCTTTCTTT. This translates into CASSQNHGQDTEAFF.

This chain uses TRBV7-6 with TRBJ2-3, with D tentatively TRBD1 (6 bases). Between the trimmed V and J ends, which lost 2 bases and 8 bases, there was a span of 11 bases. Looked up from germline, CDR1 is SGHVS and CDR2 is FNYEAQ. This CDR3 is built from 13 residues. The CDR3 reads CASSLLGHPTQYF. The CDR3 coding sequence is TGTGCCAGCAGCTTATTGGGACACCCTACGCAGTATTTT.

The V gene is TRBV5-4, the J gene TRBJ1-1, with 7 bases fitting TRBD1. V dropped 4 bases and J dropped 8; count of bases not matched to a gene: 5. The CDR3 consists of 12 residues. The V gene's germline CDR1 is SGHNT and CDR2 YYREEE (reference sequence). The DNA for the CDR3 is TGTGCCAGCAGCACCTGGACAGGCGAAGCTTTCTTT. Amino acids: CASSTWTGEAFF.

The chain links TRBV6-6 to TRBJ1-2; a weak D match, TRBD1 (5 bases). The ends were cut back, 5 bases at V and 7 bases at J, with 14 bases in the middle. This CDR3 contains 13 residues. The germline V gene encodes CDR1 MNHNY and CDR2 SVGAGI (reference sequence). The CDR3 coding sequence is TGTGCCAGCAGTCTTCAGGGCCGCGGTGGCTACACCTTC. Its translation: CASSLQGRGGYTF.

The chain employs TRBV28 and TRBJ1-1, with no clear D. Looked up from germline, CDR1 is MDHEN and CDR2 is SYDVKM. The germline V and J ends were trimmed by 6 bases and 7 bases, with 18 bases remaining between them. CDR3 size: 14 residues. For the CDR3, the DNA is TGTGCCAGCAGCCCCCTGGGTCGCGAGCTTGAAGCTTTCTTT. As protein: CASSPLGRELEAFF.

This clone was counted once. The genes are TRBV9 and TRBJ2-7; TRBD1 aligns across 8 bases. The junction had 8 bases not matched to a gene; V was cut back by 0 bases and J by 9 bases. The length of the CDR3 is 14 residues. The germline V gene has CDR1 SGDLS and CDR2 YYNGEE. DNA of the CDR3: TGTGCCAGCAGCGTAGGGGACAGGCCCTCGGGGCAGTACTTC. Amino acid sequence: CASSVGDRPSGQYF.

The V and J genes are TRBV4-1 and TRBJ2-5; D perhaps matches TRBD2 (5 bases). Germline V gene sequence: CDR1 MGHRA, CDR2 YSYEKL. V lost 2 bases and J 3 bases, leaving 10 bases between the germline ends. This CDR3 comprises 14 residues. The CDR3 here is CASSQYIAKETQYF. CDR3 nucleotides: TGCGCCAGCAGCCAATATATAGCGAAAGAGACCCAGTACTTC.

The chain joins TRBV2 to TRBJ1-5; tentative D call: TRBD1 (6 bases). The CDR3 loop spans 14 amino acids. Per germline, CDR1 SNHLY and CDR2 FYNNEI. The V gene lost 6 bases and the J gene lost 1 base, with 10 bases spanning the gap. CDR3 loop: CASSLGQSNQPQHF. The CDR3 nucleotides read TGTGCCAGCAGCCTGGGACAAAGCAATCAGCCCCAGCATTTT.

The rearrangement links TRBV7-3 to TRBJ1-1; D possibly corresponds to TRBD1 (6 bases). The V gene's germline CDR1 is SGHTA and CDR2 FQGTGA. CDR3 length equals 15 residues. Trimming removed 2 bases from V and 4 bases from J, with 14 bases in between. CDR3 protein: CASSLLGGAITEAFF. CDR3 in DNA: TGTGCCAGCAGCTTATTAGGGGGGGCGATCACTGAAGCTTTCTTT.